Shown below are 17 T cell receptor beta chains from a single sample sequenced in a study of blood T cell repertoires in COVID-19. Assay: immunoSEQ multiplex PCR; the TCRdb copy retains only in-frame clones and omits some. Of 650,000 to 800,000 clones detected, about 87% appear once; the ten largest clones hold roughly 0.26%. The source material was peripheral blood. These receptors all come from a young woman with acute or convalescent COVID-19.

The rearrangement links TRBV4-3 to TRBJ1-1, with no clear D. Germline-derived CDR1 and CDR2 are LGHNA and YSLEER. V dropped 0 bases and J dropped 1 base, with 9 bases sitting between them. The CDR3 totals 15 residues. For the CDR3, the DNA is TGCGCCAGCAGCCAAGATCGTCGAGGGAACACTGAAGCTTTCTTT. It yields the protein CASSQDRRGNTEAFF.

The sample holds a few counts of this clone. The V gene is TRBV15, the J gene TRBJ1-6; D possibly corresponds to TRBD1 (5 bases). The germline V gene encodes CDR1 LNHNV and CDR2 YYDKDF (reference sequence). CDR3 length equals 15 residues. V shed 0 bases and J shed 6 bases, with 9 bases lying between them. The CDR3 reads CATSRDLQGNSPLHF. The CDR3 DNA reads as TGTGCCACCAGCAGAGATCTGCAGGGTAATTCACCCCTCCACTTT.

V and J are TRBV18 and TRBJ2-3, with D perhaps matching TRBD1 (6 bases). The germline gives CDR1 KGHSH, CDR2 LQKENI. The CDR3 consists of 16 residues. V was shortened by 0 bases and J by 2 bases, with 12 bases between the two germline ends. In DNA, the CDR3 is TGTGCCAGCTCACCACCGGGGGCAGGGAACACAGATACGCAGTATTTT. Amino acids: CASSPPGAGNTDTQYF.

This rearrangement joins TRBV7-8 to TRBJ1-2; D uncertain. The CDR3 sequence is 14 residues long. Trimming pared 1 base from V and 5 bases from J, leaving 11 bases between. Germline CDR1 SGHVS, CDR2 FQNEAQ. CDR3 nucleotide sequence: TGTGCCAGCAGCTTAGAGGACGGGAAGTATGGCTACACCTTC. It is translated as CASSLEDGKYGYTF.

Only one count was recorded for this clone. This chain joins TRBV6-1 and TRBJ1-1; tentative D call: TRBD1 (6 bases). There are 15 residues in the CDR3. Trimming stripped 0 bases from V and 6 bases from J, with 14 bases between. CDR1 is MNHNS, CDR2 SASEGT, per germline. Here the CDR3 reads CASSEAKGDVAEAFF. The CDR3, as DNA: TGTGCCAGCAGTGAAGCGAAGGGGGATGTTGCTGAAGCTTTCTTT.

The CDR3 sequence: CASSQSGNYGYTF. CDR3 nucleotides: TGTGCCAGCAGCCAATCGGGTAACTATGGCTACACCTTC. The chain combines TRBV3-1 (or the pseudogene TRBV3-2) with TRBJ1-2; no clear D. CDR3 length: 13 residues. The V end lost 2 bases, the J end lost 1 base, and 5 bases lay between the germline ends. Germline V gene sequence: CDR1 LGHDT, CDR2 YNNKEL (reference sequence).

The V and J genes are TRBV11-3 and TRBJ2-7; D unclear. CDR1 and CDR2 from the germline V gene are SGHNT and YENEEA. V shed 0 bases and J shed 0 bases, with 9 bases lying between them. This CDR3 has 15 residues. The CDR3 DNA reads as TGTGCCAGCAGCTTAGATCAGGTGGACTCCTACGAGCAGTACTTC. Encoded protein: CASSLDQVDSYEQYF.

This sequence joins TRBV28 and TRBJ2-2, with TRBD1 as a possible D gene (6 bases). CDR3 length: 13 residues. Trimming pared 0 bases from V and 8 bases from J, leaving 7 bases between. The V gene's germline CDR1 is MDHEN and CDR2 SYDVKM. CDR3 residues: CASSLWGTGELFF. The DNA for the CDR3 is TGTGCCAGCAGTTTATGGGGGACAGGGGAGCTGTTTTTT.

The chain joins TRBV4-3 to TRBJ1-3, with TRBD1 as a possible D gene (5 bases). Trimming left V 1 base short and J 4 bases short, with 17 bases between. Germline lookup yields CDR1 LGHNA and CDR2 YSLEER. There are 17 residues in the CDR3. CDR3 residues: CASSQVFTGSSGNTIYF. CDR3 DNA: TGCGCCAGCAGCCAAGTTTTTACAGGATCGTCCGGAAACACCATATATTTT.

This clone has a single count. The V and J genes are TRBV4-3 and TRBJ1-2, with D perhaps matching TRBD1 (5 bases). The germline V gene encodes CDR1 LGHNA and CDR2 YSLEER. Deletions cut 4 bases from V and 7 bases from J, with 19 bases between. This CDR3 has 15 amino acids. DNA of the CDR3: TGCGCCAGCAGCCGAGTGGGGGGTCTGGGTGGTGGCTACACCTTC. Residues: CASSRVGGLGGGYTF.

J is TRBJ1-2 and V is TRBV4-2, with a weak D call TRBD1 (5 bases). Trimming shortened V by 1 base and J by 8 bases, and 17 bases separated the two germline ends. This CDR3 has 15 amino acids. Germline lookup yields CDR1 LGHNA and CDR2 YNFKEQ. Here the CDR3 reads CASSQGLGGGWGYTF. The CDR3 DNA follows: TGTGCCAGCAGCCAAGGCCTCGGGGGAGGTTGGGGCTACACCTTC.

V and J are TRBV6-2 or TRBV6-3 and TRBJ1-1; perhaps TRBD1 as D (5 bases). CDR3 length: 16 residues. Between the trimmed V and J ends, which lost 2 bases and 4 bases, there was a span of 17 bases. CDR1 and CDR2 (germline): MNHEY, SVGEGT. Here the CDR3 reads CASSYATVGGSTEAFF. In DNA form, the CDR3 reads TGTGCCAGCAGTTACGCAACGGTGGGGGGGAGCACTGAAGCTTTCTTT.

The chain recombines TRBV29-1 with TRBJ1-2, with 7 bases lining up with TRBD1. Germline CDR1 is SQVTM and CDR2 is ANQGSEA. The V segment lost 7 bases and the J segment 7 bases; nucleotides outside the gene matches: 15. CDR3 length equals 14 residues. CDR3 residues: CSAGGTGTVRGYTF. The CDR3 coding sequence is TGCAGCGCGGGGGGGACTGGGACAGTACGTGGCTACACCTTC.

The table lists this clone with a few counts. The rearrangement links TRBV7-6 to TRBJ1-1; 11 bases match TRBD1. The CDR3 has 15 amino acids. Germline CDR1 is SGHVS and CDR2 is FNYEAQ. The J segment lost 5 bases and the V segment lost 0 bases, leaving 2 bases of the junction unmatched. Here the CDR3 reads CASSLAGQGDTEAFF. CDR3 nucleotides: TGTGCCAGCAGCTTAGCGGGACAGGGGGATACTGAAGCTTTCTTT.

This chain links TRBV5-4 with TRBJ2-1; TRBD2 agrees at 11 bases. J was trimmed by 8 bases and V by 4 bases; bases with no gene match: 11. Germline V CDR1 and CDR2: SGHNT, YYREEE (reference sequence). This CDR3 contains 16 residues. The CDR3 DNA follows: TGTGCCAGCAGCGGCTTCATAGCGGGGGGGCCTTATGAGCAGTTCTTC. Its protein is CASSGFIAGGPYEQFF.

This clone has just one count. The rearrangement uses TRBV5-8 and TRBJ1-1; D unresolved. Germline V lookup: CDR1 SGHTS, CDR2 YDEGEE. Trimming left V 0 bases short and J 3 bases short, with 15 bases between. The CDR3 is 16 amino acids. The CDR3 bases are TGTGCCAGCAGCTTGGGGTTGGGCTACAGCTACACTGAAGCTTTCTTT. Its protein product is CASSLGLGYSYTEAFF.

The chain combines TRBV6-1 with TRBJ1-1; the D gene is possibly TRBD1 (5 bases). CDR1 is MNHNS and CDR2 is SASEGT in the germline V gene. CDR3 length: 16 residues. Deletions cut 0 bases from V and 4 bases from J, with 15 bases between. CDR3 nucleotide sequence: TGTGCCAGCAGTGAAGCATTAACGGGGGAGGGCACTGAAGCTTTCTTT. As protein: CASSEALTGEGTEAFF.